Following are 27 T cell receptor beta chains from one sample sequenced in a study of a mutant IDH1 vaccine in newly diagnosed glioma. Clones were read by immunoSEQ multiplex PCR, and TCRdb kept only the in-frame ones, dropping some. The top ten hold 15% to 20% of the sample, which has about 30,000 clones, more than 65% seen once. Time point here: baseline, week 1 (first vaccination visit). Treatment denoted: pre-vaccination baseline after standard-of-care therapy. The specimen was PBMCs, collected from a glioma patient treated with radiotherapy, temozolomide or both. These receptors originate from a man aged 25 to 40 with glioma.

The chain joins TRBV15 to TRBJ2-1; perhaps D is TRBD1 or TRBD2 (5 bases each). The CDR3 spans 13 residues. Trimming left V 5 bases short and J 2 bases short, with 7 bases between. CDR1 and CDR2 (germline): LNHNV, YYDKDF (reference sequence). The CDR3 is CATSPGPYNEQFF. CDR3 coding DNA: TGTGCCACCAGCCCGGGGCCCTACAATGAGCAGTTCTTC. Variable domain in full (rest from reference TRBV15 and TRBJ2-1): DAMVIQNPRYQVTQFGKPVTLSCSQTLNHNVMYWYQQKSSQAPKLLFHYYDKDFNNEADTPDNFQSRRPNTSFCFLDIRSPGLGDTAMYLCATSPGPYNEQFFGPGTRLTVL.

The rearrangement joins TRBV18 to TRBJ1-2, with D possibly TRBD1 on 5 matching bases. V lost 6 bases to trimming and J lost 0 bases, with 8 bases between them. CDR1 and CDR2 from the germline V gene are KGHSH and LQKENI. There are 13 residues in the CDR3. CDR3 DNA sequence: TGTGCCAGCTCCCGACAGACTAACTATGGCTACACCTTC. Translation gives CASSRQTNYGYTF. The variable domain in full, with the rest retrieved from reference TRBV18 and TRBJ1-2, is NAGVMQNPRHLVRRRGQEARLRCSPMKGHSHVYWYRQLPEEGLKFMVYLQKENIIDESGMPKERFSAEFPKEGPSILRIQQVVRGDSAAYFCASSRQTNYGYTFGSGTRLTVV.

The CDR3 sequence is CASSVQGGGYTF. Written as DNA, the CDR3 is TGTGCCAGCAGCGTACAGGGAGGAGGCTACACCTTC. The V gene is TRBV7-2, the J gene TRBJ1-2; a weak D match, TRBD1 (6 bases). From germline, CDR1 is SGHTA and CDR2 FQGNSA. The CDR3 length is 12 residues. V was shortened by 5 bases and J by 8 bases, with 12 bases between the two germline ends.

The chain has TRBV4-3 and TRBJ1-1, with D hard to call. The germline V and J ends were trimmed by 0 bases and 1 base, with 9 bases remaining between them. CDR1 is LGHNA and CDR2 is YSLEER in the germline V gene. This CDR3 comprises 15 residues. The CDR3, as DNA: TGCGCCAGCAGCCAAGAGCGTCGGGGGAACACTGAAGCTTTCTTT. Translation gives CASSQERRGNTEAFF.

V gene TRBV6-5 combines with J gene TRBJ1-2, with no clear D. The V and J ends lost 2 bases and 3 bases respectively, with 13 bases between them. Germline V gene lookup returns CDR1 MNHEY and CDR2 SVGAGI. The CDR3 has 15 amino acids. DNA for the CDR3: TGTGCCAGCAGTTACGACACCGAACAATACTATGGCTACACCTTC. This codes for CASSYDTEQYYGYTF.

V gene TRBV19 combines with J gene TRBJ1-6; D is possibly TRBD1 (5 bases). CDR1 is LNHDA, CDR2 SQIVND, per germline (reference sequence). V lost 3 bases, J lost 10 bases, and 13 bases lay in between. The CDR3 sequence is 14 residues long. The CDR3 bases are TGTGCCAGTAGTATGGGGCATGCGGAATCACCCCTCCACTTT. Translating gives CASSMGHAESPLHF.

The chain carries TRBV11-2 and TRBJ2-7; D not certain. Germline assignment: CDR1 SGHAT and CDR2 FQNNGV. This CDR3 spans 12 amino acids. The ends were cut back, 5 bases at V and 6 bases at J, with 11 bases in the middle. The CDR3 loop is CASSTRGPEQYF. The DNA for the CDR3 is TGTGCCAGCAGCACCCGAGGACCCGAGCAGTACTTC.

V and J are TRBV4-1 and TRBJ2-4; 11 nucleotides line up with TRBD1. J lost 4 bases, V lost 4 bases, and 6 bases had no gene match. The CDR3 runs 16 residues. Germline-derived CDR1 and CDR2 are MGHRA and YSYEKL. CDR3 region: CASSRLGQGAKNIQYF. Here the CDR3 DNA reads TGCGCCAGCAGCCGCCTTGGACAGGGGGCAAAAAACATTCAGTACTTC.

V and J are TRBV6-5 and TRBJ1-1; D unclear. Between the trimmed V and J ends, which lost 2 bases and 1 base, there was a span of 8 bases. Per the germline V gene, CDR1 is MNHEY and CDR2 is SVGAGI. The CDR3 spans 14 residues. The CDR3 coding sequence is TGTGCCAGCAGTTACGAGGGATGGAACACTGAAGCTTTCTTT. It translates to CASSYEGWNTEAFF.

The J gene is TRBJ1-6, the V gene TRBV6-5, with D unclear. This CDR3 has 15 amino acids. Trimming shortened V by 0 bases and J by 10 bases, and 13 bases separated the two germline ends. Germline V gives CDR1 MNHEY, CDR2 SVGAGI. The CDR3 bases are TGTGCCAGCAGTTACTCTTTCACCCAAGGGTCACCCCTCCACTTT. Encoded protein: CASSYSFTQGSPLHF.

The chain uses TRBV5-1 and TRBJ2-5; D unclear. Trimming removed 5 bases from V and 5 bases from J, with 13 bases in between. In germline, CDR1 is SGHRS, CDR2 YFSETQ. The CDR3 contains 13 residues. CDR3 in DNA: TGCGCCAGCAGAACTCCAGGTGGGGAGACCCAGTACTTC. Protein product: CASRTPGGETQYF.

The V and J genes are TRBV7-9 and TRBJ1-2, with 9 positions matching TRBD1. Trimming removed 5 bases from V and 4 bases from J; junction bases left unmatched: 5. This CDR3 has 14 residues. Germline loops: CDR1 SEHNR, CDR2 FQNEAQ (reference sequence). CDR3 coding DNA: TGTGCCAGCAGCCCGGACAGGGGAGCCTATGGCTACACCTTC. It specifies CASSPDRGAYGYTF.

J is TRBJ2-3 and V is TRBV9; D is undetermined. Trimming took off 4 bases at V and 8 bases at J, with 23 bases between the two ends. CDR1 is SGDLS, CDR2 YYNGEE, per germline. The CDR3 is 16 residues long. The CDR3 region is CASSPQAGRALVTQYF. The CDR3 nucleotides are TGTGCCAGCAGCCCACAAGCAGGAAGAGCCTTAGTTACGCAGTATTTT.

The J gene is TRBJ1-1, the V gene TRBV7-2; D unresolved. Trimming took 1 base from V and 3 from J, leaving 12 bases between them. Germline V gene lookup returns CDR1 SGHTA and CDR2 FQGNSA. This CDR3 comprises 15 residues. DNA for the CDR3: TGTGCCAGCAGCTTAGAGTTAGGAAGGGACACTGAAGCTTTCTTT. It translates to CASSLELGRDTEAFF.

The chain uses TRBV29-1 and TRBJ2-1; TRBD2 matches at 10 bases. V lost 6 bases and J lost 9; bases outside the gene matches: 11. The CDR3 length is 14 residues. Germline V gene data show CDR1 as SQVTM and CDR2 as ANQGSEA. CDR3 nucleotide sequence: TGCAGCGTCCTGACTAGCGGGTTTATTGTTGAGCAGTTCTTC. It codes for CSVLTSGFIVEQFF.

In this sample, this clone turned up a few times. The chain has TRBV19 and TRBJ1-2, with D unclear. Per the germline V gene, CDR1 is LNHDA and CDR2 is SQIVND (reference sequence). Trimming removed 10 bases at V and 4 bases at J, with 7 bases between. The CDR3 extends over 10 amino acids. The CDR3 region is CATRLYGYTF. The CDR3, as DNA: TGTGCCACGCGGCTCTATGGCTACACCTTC.

This clone was picked up one time. This rearrangement joins TRBV7-2 to TRBJ2-7; 7 bases match TRBD2. The V and J ends lost 7 bases and 3 bases, in that order; junction bases with no gene match: 9. Looked up from germline, CDR1 is SGHTA and CDR2 is FQGNSA. The CDR3 consists of 14 residues. DNA for the CDR3: TGTGCCAGCAACAACCCGGGGGAGGGCTACGAGCAGTACTTC. Encoded protein: CASNNPGEGYEQYF. Combining the CDR3 with reference TRBV7-2 and TRBJ2-7 gives the whole variable domain GAGVSQSPSNKVTEKGKDVELRCDPISGHTALYWYRQSLGQGLEFLIYFQGNSAPDKSGLPSDRFSAERTGGSVSTLTIQRTQQEDSAVYLCASNNPGEGYEQYFGPGTRLTVT.

This clone appeared once. The chain employs TRBV2 and TRBJ2-1, with D unresolved. V was shortened by 4 bases and J by 8 bases, with 9 bases between the two germline ends. The CDR3 covers 12 residues. Germline values: CDR1 SNHLY, CDR2 FYNNEI. CDR3 amino acids: CASSVMRHEQFF. The CDR3 DNA sequence: TGTGCCAGCAGTGTCATGAGACATGAGCAGTTCTTC.

V is TRBV2 and J is TRBJ2-5, with a tentative D call TRBD2 (6 bases). The germline V and J ends were trimmed by 3 bases and 1 base, with 12 bases remaining between them. The CDR3 covers 15 residues. Germline V gene data show CDR1 as SNHLY and CDR2 as FYNNEI. The CDR3 is CASSDGSGVQETQYF. The DNA of the CDR3 is TGTGCCAGCAGTGATGGTAGCGGAGTCCAAGAGACCCAGTACTTC.

CDR3 in DNA: TGTGCCAGCAGCCAAGGGGGGGGATTGAACACTGAAGCTTTCTTT. Translation gives CASSQGGGLNTEAFF. The J gene is TRBJ1-1, the V gene TRBV4-2; possible D gene TRBD1, 5 bases. Trimming removed 1 base at V and 0 bases at J, with 9 bases between. This CDR3 is 15 amino acids long. In germline, CDR1 is LGHNA, CDR2 YNFKEQ.

This sequence joins TRBV27 and TRBJ2-1, with 12 bases identical to TRBD2. The trim removed 2 bases at V and 8 bases at J, leaving 7 bases unmatched. This CDR3 spans 16 amino acids. CDR1 and CDR2 from the germline V gene are MNHEY and SMNVEV (reference sequence). This chain's CDR3 is CASSLALAGGPDEQFF. For the CDR3, the DNA is TGTGCCAGCAGTTTAGCCCTAGCGGGAGGGCCAGATGAGCAGTTCTTC.

This clone was detected only once. The J gene is TRBJ1-1, the V gene TRBV15; D may be TRBD1 (5 bases). Trimming removed 3 bases from V and 4 bases from J, with 12 bases in between. This CDR3 contains 14 residues. Germline V lookup: CDR1 LNHNV, CDR2 YYDKDF (reference sequence). The CDR3 loop is CATSRTVSSTEAFF. CDR3 nucleotide sequence: TGTGCCACCAGCAGGACAGTTTCGAGCACTGAAGCTTTCTTT. The full variable domain, its missing parts supplied by reference TRBV15 and TRBJ1-1, is DAMVIQNPRYQVTQFGKPVTLSCSQTLNHNVMYWYQQKSSQAPKLLFHYYDKDFNNEADTPDNFQSRRPNTSFCFLDIRSPGLGDTAMYLCATSRTVSSTEAFFGQGTRLTVV.

DNA for the CDR3: TGTGCCAGCAGCTCTACAGGGTTAACCAACTATGGCTACACCTTC. Residues: CASSSTGLTNYGYTF. The genes are TRBV7-9 and TRBJ1-2; possible D gene TRBD1, 6 bases. Trimming pared 4 bases from V and 2 bases from J, leaving 14 bases between. The CDR3 has 15 amino acids. CDR1 is SEHNR and CDR2 is FQNEAQ in the germline V gene (reference sequence).

V usage is TRBV14 and J usage is TRBJ2-3, with 8 bases matching TRBD1. The CDR3 has 16 residues. The ends lost 3 bases at V and 1 base at J; junction bases unmatched: 6. The germline CDR1 and CDR2 sequences are SGHDN and FVKESK. CDR3 protein: CASSQYSGGGTDTQYF. In nucleotides, the CDR3 is TGTGCCAGCAGCCAGTACTCAGGGGGCGGCACAGATACGCAGTATTTT.

The chain employs TRBV5-1 and TRBJ2-7; 7 bases fit TRBD1. Germline V lookup: CDR1 SGHRS, CDR2 YFSETQ. J gave up 5 bases and V 2 bases, and 7 bases lay outside the gene matches. This CDR3 has 14 residues. The CDR3 DNA is TGCGCCAGCAGCTTTTTACAGGGGACCGACGAGCAGTACTTC. This codes for CASSFLQGTDEQYF.

This rearrangement joins TRBV5-5 to TRBJ1-5; D may be TRBD1 (6 bases). Germline loops: CDR1 SGHKS, CDR2 YYEKEE (reference sequence). The CDR3 totals 14 residues. Trimming pared 5 bases from V and 1 base from J, leaving 10 bases between. The CDR3 region has the DNA TGTGCCAGCAGTACCGGGGGCAGCAATCAGCCCCAGCATTTT. Its protein product is CASSTGGSNQPQHF.

The chain joins TRBV5-1 to TRBJ2-7, with 9 bases that match TRBD2. V gave up 3 bases and J gave up 1 base; unmatched junction bases: 17. CDR1 and CDR2 (germline): SGHRS, YFSETQ. The CDR3 is 19 residues long. Written as DNA, the CDR3 is TGCGCCAGCAGCTCTATGGGGGGAGCGGGGGGCGCCGCTTCCTACGAGCAGTACTTC. Amino acid sequence: CASSSMGGAGGAASYEQYF.